This T cell receptor (beta chain) came from a study of early T cells in non-severe SARS-CoV-2 infection. The junction had 7 bases not matched to a gene; V was cut back by 4 bases and J by 3 bases. Germline V gene data show CDR1 as SGHRS and CDR2 as YFSETQ. CDR3 length: 14 residues. Individual cDNA molecules were tagged with unique molecular identifiers, the study reported. TCRdb processed the 5' RACE reads anew with MiXCR; each CDR3 protein has one entry. This sample yields tens of thousands of distinct CDR3 sequences, of which 3% to 4.5% are seen a single time; 9% to 10% belongs to the top ten. The chain carries TRBV5-1 and TRBJ2-7; 7 nucleotides agree with TRBD2. The sequence was obtained from an adult who was a healthcare worker with PCR-confirmed SARS-CoV-2 infection or an uninfected control (not recorded which). The sequencing sample was made of whole blood. This chain's CDR3 is CASSPRTSDYEQYF. CDR3 DNA sequence: TGCGCCAGCAGCCCACGAACTAGCGACTACGAGCAGTACTTC.